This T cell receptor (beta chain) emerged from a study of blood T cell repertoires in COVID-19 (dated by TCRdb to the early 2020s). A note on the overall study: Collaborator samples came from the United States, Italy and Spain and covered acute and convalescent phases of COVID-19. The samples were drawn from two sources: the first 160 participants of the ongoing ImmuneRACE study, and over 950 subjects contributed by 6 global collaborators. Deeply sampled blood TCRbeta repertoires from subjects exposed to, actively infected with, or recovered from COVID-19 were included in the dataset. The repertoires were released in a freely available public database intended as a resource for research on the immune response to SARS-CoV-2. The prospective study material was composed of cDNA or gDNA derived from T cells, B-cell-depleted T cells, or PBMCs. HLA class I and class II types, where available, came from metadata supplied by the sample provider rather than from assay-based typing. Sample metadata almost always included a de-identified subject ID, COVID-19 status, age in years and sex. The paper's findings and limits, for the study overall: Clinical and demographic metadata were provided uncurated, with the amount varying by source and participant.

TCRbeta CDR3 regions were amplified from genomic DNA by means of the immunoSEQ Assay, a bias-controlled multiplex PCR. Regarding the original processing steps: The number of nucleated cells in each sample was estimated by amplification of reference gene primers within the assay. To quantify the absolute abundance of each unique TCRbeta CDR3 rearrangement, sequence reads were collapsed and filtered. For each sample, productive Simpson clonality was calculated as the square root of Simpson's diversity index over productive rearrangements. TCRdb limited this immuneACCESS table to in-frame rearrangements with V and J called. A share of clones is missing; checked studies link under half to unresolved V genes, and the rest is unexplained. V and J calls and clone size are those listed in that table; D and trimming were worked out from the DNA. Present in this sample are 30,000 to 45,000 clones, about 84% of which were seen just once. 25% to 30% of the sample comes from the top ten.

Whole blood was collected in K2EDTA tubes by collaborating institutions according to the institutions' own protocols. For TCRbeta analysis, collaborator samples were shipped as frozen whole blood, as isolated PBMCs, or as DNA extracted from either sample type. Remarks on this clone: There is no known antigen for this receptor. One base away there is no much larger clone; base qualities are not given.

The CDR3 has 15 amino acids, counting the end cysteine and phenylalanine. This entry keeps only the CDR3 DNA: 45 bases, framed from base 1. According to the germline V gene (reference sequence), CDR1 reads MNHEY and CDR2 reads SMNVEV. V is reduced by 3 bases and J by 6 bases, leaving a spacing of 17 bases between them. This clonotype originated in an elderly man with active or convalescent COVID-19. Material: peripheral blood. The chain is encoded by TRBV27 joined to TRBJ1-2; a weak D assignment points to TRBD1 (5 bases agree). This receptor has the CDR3 CASSFTWGVGNGYTF. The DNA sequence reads TGTGCCAGCAGTTTTACGTGGGGGGTGGGAAATGGCTACACCTTC.